Each of the 7 T cell receptor beta chains below was sequenced from the same sample in a study of blood T cell repertoires in COVID-19. Sequencing was performed with immunoSEQ multiplex PCR; in TCRdb, only in-frame clones are kept and a portion is missing. The repertoire includes about 10,000 clones, roughly 87% of them detected once, and around 6% sits in the top ten. Sequenced input: peripheral blood. These receptors came from a human donor in a cohort sampled during active COVID-19.

The gene calls are TRBV4-1 and TRBJ2-7, with 11 bases fitting TRBD2. The CDR3 is made up of 14 amino acids. Germline CDR1 and CDR2: MGHRA and YSYEKL. V lost 5 bases to trimming and J lost 3 bases; unmatched junction nucleotides: 3. The CDR3 spells CASSSTSGGYEQYF. CDR3 nucleotide sequence: TGCGCCAGCAGCTCCACTAGCGGGGGCTACGAGCAGTACTTC.

This clone was seen a handful of times. The chain links TRBV7-2 to TRBJ1-2; D ambiguous. The CDR3 runs 11 residues. CDR1 and CDR2 from the germline V gene are SGHTA and FQGNSA. Deletions cut 4 bases from V and 2 bases from J, with 2 bases between. The DNA of the CDR3 is TGTGCCAGCAGCTCAAACTATGGCTACACCTTC. This translates into CASSSNYGYTF.

CDR3 nucleotides: TGCGCCAGCAGCCGGGACAGCTCGAACACTGAAGCTTTCTTT. This encodes CASSRDSSNTEAFF. V is TRBV5-1 and J is TRBJ1-1; 7 bases agree with TRBD1. V gave up 4 bases and J gave up 1 base; unmatched junction bases: 4. This CDR3 comprises 14 residues. Germline V CDR1 and CDR2: SGHRS, YFSETQ. Variable domain in full (rest from reference TRBV5-1 and TRBJ1-1): KAGVTQTPRYLIKTRGQQVTLSCSPISGHRSVSWYQQTPGQGLQFLFEYFSETQRNKGNFPGRFSGRQFSNSRSEMNVSTLELGDSALYLCASSRDSSNTEAFFGQGTRLTVV.

The chain carries TRBV4-1 and TRBJ2-1, with 16 positions matching TRBD2. Germline CDR1 MGHRA, CDR2 YSYEKL. The CDR3 spans 16 residues. Trimming took 5 bases from V and 5 from J; bases not matched to a gene: 3. The CDR3 bases are TGCGCCAGCAGCAAGGGACTAGCGGGGGGGCACAATGAGCAGTTCTTC. It translates to CASSKGLAGGHNEQFF.

This clone came up a few times. The chain carries TRBV27 and TRBJ1-2; no clear D. Trimming cost V 3 bases and J 6 bases, with 11 bases left between them. The CDR3 has 13 residues. CDR1 and CDR2 from the germline V gene are MNHEY and SMNVEV (reference sequence). CDR3 protein: CASSFWAGNGYTF. The CDR3 coding sequence is TGTGCCAGCAGTTTTTGGGCGGGGAATGGCTACACCTTC.

The V and J genes are TRBV15 and TRBJ2-3, with 9 bases matching TRBD2. CDR3 length: 14 residues. Unmatched junction bases numbered 11, after V lost 9 bases and J lost 7 bases. Germline CDR1 and CDR2: LNHNV and YYDKDF (reference sequence). The CDR3 coding sequence is TGTGCCACACGGAGCGGGGGGAATAGGAATACGCAGTATTTT. Protein sequence: CATRSGGNRNTQYF.

The V call is TRBV18, the J call TRBJ2-2; a possible D gene is TRBD1 (5 bases). CDR1 and CDR2 (germline): KGHSH, LQKENI. The germline V and J ends were trimmed by 6 bases and 2 bases, with 13 bases remaining between them. This CDR3 region has 15 residues. The CDR3 is CASSASQGNTGELFF. In DNA, the CDR3 is TGTGCCAGCTCCGCCTCTCAGGGAAACACCGGGGAGCTGTTTTTT.